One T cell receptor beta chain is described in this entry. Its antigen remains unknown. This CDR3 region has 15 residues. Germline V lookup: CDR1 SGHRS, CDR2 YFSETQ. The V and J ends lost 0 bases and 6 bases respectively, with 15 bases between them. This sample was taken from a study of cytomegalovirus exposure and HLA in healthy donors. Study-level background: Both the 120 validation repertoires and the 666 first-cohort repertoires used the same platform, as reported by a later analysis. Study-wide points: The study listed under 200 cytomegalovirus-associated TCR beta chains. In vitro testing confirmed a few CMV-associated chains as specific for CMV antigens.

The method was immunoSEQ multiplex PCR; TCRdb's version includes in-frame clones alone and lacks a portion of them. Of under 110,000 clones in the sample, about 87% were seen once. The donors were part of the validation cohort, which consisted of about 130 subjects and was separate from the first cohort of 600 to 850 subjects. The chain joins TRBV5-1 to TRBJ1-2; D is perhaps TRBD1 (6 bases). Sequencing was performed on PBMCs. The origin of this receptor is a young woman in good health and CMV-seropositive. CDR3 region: CASSLGVRGTHGYTF. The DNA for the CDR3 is TGCGCCAGCAGCTTGGGAGTCAGGGGAACGCATGGCTACACCTTC.